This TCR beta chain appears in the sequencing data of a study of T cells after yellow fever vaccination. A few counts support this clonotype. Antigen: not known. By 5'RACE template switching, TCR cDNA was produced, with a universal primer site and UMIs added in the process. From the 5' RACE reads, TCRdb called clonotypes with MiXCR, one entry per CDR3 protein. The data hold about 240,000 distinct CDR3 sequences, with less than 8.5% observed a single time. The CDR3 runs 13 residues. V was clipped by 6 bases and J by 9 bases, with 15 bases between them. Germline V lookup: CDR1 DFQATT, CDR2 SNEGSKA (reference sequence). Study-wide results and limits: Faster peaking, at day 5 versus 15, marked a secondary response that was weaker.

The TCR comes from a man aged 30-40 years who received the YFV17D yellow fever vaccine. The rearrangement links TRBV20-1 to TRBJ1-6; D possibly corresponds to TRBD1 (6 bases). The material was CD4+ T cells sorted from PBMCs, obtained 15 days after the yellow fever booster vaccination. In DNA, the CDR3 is TGCAGTGCCAGCGTAGGGGGAGCTTCACCCCTCCACTTT. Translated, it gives CSASVGGASPLHF.